Listed below are T cell receptor beta chains from one sample, sequenced in a study of CD8 T cells in Susac syndrome. TCRdb re-called the immunoSEQ multiplex PCR reads through MiXCR, storing one row per CDR3 protein. The sample records around 190,000 distinct CDR3 sequences, 85% to 95% being singletons. Source material: CD4+ T cells from PBMCs. These receptor sequences come from a human donor in good health. Each CDR3 is given with its conserved first and last residue. The D gene is left open where the match is weak. Only some rows state a clone size, as once, few, many or a class for expanded clones.

len: 15
d_gene: TRBD2
abundance: .
v_gene: TRBV3-1
j_gene: TRBJ2-1
CDR3nt: TGTGCCAGCAGCCTTAGCGGGGGGACTAACAATGAGCAGTTCTTC
CDR3aa: CASSLSGGTNNEQFF

len: 14
d_gene: TRBD1
abundance: .
v_gene: TRBV19
j_gene: TRBJ1-2
CDR3nt: TGTGCCAGTAGATTCGTCCGGGACAGGGATGGCTACACCTTC
CDR3aa: CASRFVRDRDGYTF

len: 13
d_gene: .
abundance: .
v_gene: TRBV6-6
j_gene: TRBJ1-4
CDR3nt: TGTGCCAGCAGTCCCCCACAGGACGAAAAACTGTTTTTT
CDR3aa: CASSPPQDEKLFF

len: 18
d_gene: .
abundance: .
v_gene: TRBV5-4
j_gene: TRBJ2-6
CDR3nt: TGTGCCAGCAGCCTCGGCGGCAGAACTAACTCTGGGGCCAACGTCCTGACTTTC
CDR3aa: CASSLGGRTNSGANVLTF

len: 12
d_gene: .
abundance: .
v_gene: TRBV20-1
j_gene: TRBJ1-5
CDR3nt: TGCAGTGCTAGACGAAAGGATCAGCCCCAGCATTTT
CDR3aa: CSARRKDQPQHF

len: 16
d_gene: .
abundance: once
v_gene: TRBV3-1
j_gene: TRBJ2-3
CDR3nt: TGTGCCAGCAGCCAAGCAGACGGGAGCTGGGCAGATACGCAGTATTTT
CDR3aa: CASSQADGSWADTQYF

len: 13
d_gene: TRBD1
abundance: .
v_gene: TRBV29-1
j_gene: TRBJ1-1
CDR3nt: TGCAGCGTTGGGGAAGGGGGCTGGACTGAAGCTTTCTTT
CDR3aa: CSVGEGGWTEAFF

len: 13
d_gene: .
abundance: once
v_gene: TRBV27
j_gene: TRBJ2-2
CDR3nt: TGTGCCAGCAGTTTTCTGGAGGCCGGGGAGCTGTTTTTT
CDR3aa: CASSFLEAGELFF

len: 15
d_gene: .
abundance: once
v_gene: TRBV30
j_gene: TRBJ2-5
CDR3nt: TGTGCCTGGAGTTCTTCGTTCTGGGAGAAAGAGACCCAGTACTTC
CDR3aa: CAWSSSFWEKETQYF

len: 11
d_gene: .
abundance: .
v_gene: TRBV7-2
j_gene: TRBJ2-7
CDR3nt: TGTGCCAGCAGCCGGGACCACGAGCAGTACTTC
CDR3aa: CASSRDHEQYF

len: 15
d_gene: .
abundance: .
v_gene: TRBV6-1
j_gene: TRBJ2-5
CDR3nt: TGTGCCAGCAGTGAAACTAGATTTGACCAAGAGACCCAGTACTTC
CDR3aa: CASSETRFDQETQYF

len: 14
d_gene: TRBD2
abundance: .
v_gene: TRBV20-1
j_gene: TRBJ2-7
CDR3nt: TGCAGTGCCACACCGGGACTAGCGATTTACGAGCAGTACTTC
CDR3aa: CSATPGLAIYEQYF

len: 15
d_gene: TRBD2
abundance: once
v_gene: TRBV7-2
j_gene: TRBJ2-1
CDR3nt: TGTGCCAGCAGCTATGGACTAGCGGGACGCAATGAGCAGTTCTTC
CDR3aa: CASSYGLAGRNEQFF

len: 13
d_gene: .
abundance: .
v_gene: TRBV9
j_gene: TRBJ1-1
CDR3nt: TGTGCCAGCAGCCCAAGGAGGGAATCTGAAGCTTTCTTT
CDR3aa: CASSPRRESEAFF

len: 13
d_gene: .
abundance: .
v_gene: TRBV29-1
j_gene: TRBJ1-1
CDR3nt: TGCAGCGTTGACAAGGGGACACTCGACATGGCTTTCTTT
CDR3aa: CSVDKGTLDMAFF

len: 14
d_gene: .
abundance: .
v_gene: TRBV20-1
j_gene: TRBJ1-3
CDR3nt: TGCAGTGCCCCGGGACTTAACTCTGGAAACACCATATATTTT
CDR3aa: CSAPGLNSGNTIYF

len: 12
d_gene: .
abundance: .
v_gene: TRBV12-3/TRBV12-4
j_gene: TRBJ1-2
CDR3nt: TGTGCCAGCCGAGGGGGAGCCTATGGCTACACCTTC
CDR3aa: CASRGGAYGYTF

len: 15
d_gene: TRBD2
abundance: .
v_gene: TRBV12-3/TRBV12-4
j_gene: TRBJ2-1
CDR3nt: TGTGCCAGCAGTCCCCGGACTAGCGGGAGCAATGAGCAGTTCTTC
CDR3aa: CASSPRTSGSNEQFF

len: 15
d_gene: .
abundance: .
v_gene: TRBV29-1
j_gene: TRBJ2-6
CDR3nt: TGCAGCGTTCTCACATGGGGCTCTGGGGCCAACGTCCTGACTTTC
CDR3aa: CSVLTWGSGANVLTF

len: 14
d_gene: .
abundance: .
v_gene: TRBV9
j_gene: TRBJ1-6
CDR3nt: TGTGCCAGCAGCGTTCAAGACAGGAATTCACCCCTCCACTTT
CDR3aa: CASSVQDRNSPLHF

len: 15
d_gene: .
abundance: .
v_gene: TRBV29-1
j_gene: TRBJ1-2
CDR3nt: TGCAGCGCCCTAGCCGGGTCACGCAGACCGTATGGCTACACCTTC
CDR3aa: CSALAGSRRPYGYTF

len: 11
d_gene: .
abundance: .
v_gene: TRBV28
j_gene: TRBJ2-1
CDR3nt: TGTGCCAGCAGTTCCCCGCCGGAGCAGTTCTTC
CDR3aa: CASSSPPEQFF

len: 11
d_gene: .
abundance: .
v_gene: TRBV28
j_gene: TRBJ2-1
CDR3nt: TGTGCCGCAGTAGGGGGCAATGAGCAGTTCTTC
CDR3aa: CAAVGGNEQFF

len: 14
d_gene: .
abundance: .
v_gene: TRBV25-1
j_gene: TRBJ2-3
CDR3nt: TGTGCCAGCCGGACACCGTTACCAGGGTATACGCAGTATTTT
CDR3aa: CASRTPLPGYTQYF

len: 15
d_gene: .
abundance: .
v_gene: TRBV29-1
j_gene: TRBJ1-2
CDR3nt: TGCAGCGTTGAAGATCCACAGGCGACTAACTATGGCTACACCTTC
CDR3aa: CSVEDPQATNYGYTF

len: 15
d_gene: TRBD1
abundance: .
v_gene: TRBV9
j_gene: TRBJ2-5
CDR3nt: TGTGCCAGCAGCCCCCGGACAGGGAAAATGGAGACCCAGTACTTC
CDR3aa: CASSPRTGKMETQYF

len: 13
d_gene: .
abundance: .
v_gene: TRBV20-1
j_gene: TRBJ2-3
CDR3nt: TGCAGTGTAGCCCGTGAAGACACAGATACGCAGTATTTT
CDR3aa: CSVAREDTDTQYF

len: 17
d_gene: TRBD2
abundance: .
v_gene: TRBV5-6
j_gene: TRBJ2-2
CDR3nt: TGTGCCAGCAGCGCCGAGGGTAGCGGGGCGATCACCGGGGAGCTGTTTTTT
CDR3aa: CASSAEGSGAITGELFF

len: 14
d_gene: .
abundance: .
v_gene: TRBV7-9
j_gene: TRBJ2-2
CDR3nt: TGTGCCAGTGAGGGAAGGACGAACACCGGGGAGCTGTTTTTT
CDR3aa: CASEGRTNTGELFF

len: 14
d_gene: TRBD2
abundance: once
v_gene: TRBV20-1
j_gene: TRBJ2-3
CDR3nt: TGCAGTGCAAGACTAGCGCCTAGCACAGATACGCAGTATTTT
CDR3aa: CSARLAPSTDTQYF

len: 13
d_gene: TRBD2
abundance: .
v_gene: TRBV27
j_gene: TRBJ2-5
CDR3nt: TGTGCCAGCAGAGGACTAGCGAGGGAGACCCAGTACTTC
CDR3aa: CASRGLARETQYF

len: 12
d_gene: .
abundance: .
v_gene: TRBV29-1
j_gene: TRBJ1-5
CDR3nt: TGCAGCGTTGGAGAGCCAAGACAGCCCCAGCATTTT
CDR3aa: CSVGEPRQPQHF

len: 19
d_gene: TRBD2
abundance: .
v_gene: TRBV13
j_gene: TRBJ2-1
CDR3nt: TGTGCCAGCAGCCCAACCCTCCTAGCGGGAGGGTGGGGTGACAATGAGCAGTTCTTC
CDR3aa: CASSPTLLAGGWGDNEQFF

len: 15
d_gene: TRBD1
abundance: .
v_gene: TRBV5-1
j_gene: TRBJ1-1
CDR3nt: TGCGCCAGCAGCTTGGTTGGACAGGGTACCACTGAAGCTTTCTTT
CDR3aa: CASSLVGQGTTEAFF

len: 14
d_gene: .
abundance: .
v_gene: TRBV3-1
j_gene: TRBJ1-2
CDR3nt: TGTGCCAGCAGCCGGACGACGGTAAACTATGGCTACACCTTC
CDR3aa: CASSRTTVNYGYTF

len: 17
d_gene: .
abundance: .
v_gene: TRBV4-3
j_gene: TRBJ1-6
CDR3nt: TGCGCCAGCAGCCAAGGAGGGGGGAGCTCCTATAATTCACCCCTCCACTTT
CDR3aa: CASSQGGGSSYNSPLHF

len: 14
d_gene: .
abundance: .
v_gene: TRBV10-3
j_gene: TRBJ2-2
CDR3nt: TGTGCCATCAGTGGTGGCCTCGTGACCGGGGAGCTGTTTTTT
CDR3aa: CAISGGLVTGELFF

len: 15
d_gene: TRBD1
abundance: .
v_gene: TRBV29-1
j_gene: TRBJ2-7
CDR3nt: TGCAGCGTTCCGACGGCAGGGGGCGACGGCTACGAGCAGTACTTC
CDR3aa: CSVPTAGGDGYEQYF

len: 14
d_gene: .
abundance: .
v_gene: TRBV12-3/TRBV12-4
j_gene: TRBJ1-1
CDR3nt: TGTGCCAGCAGTGACCTATGGGGAGACACTGAAGCTTTCTTT
CDR3aa: CASSDLWGDTEAFF